A single sample gave rise to the 20 T cell receptor beta chains below, sequenced in a study of cytomegalovirus exposure and HLA in healthy donors. Both 60 Vbeta primers and 13 Jbeta primers went into the PCR. Generated by immunoSEQ multiplex PCR, the TCRdb table keeps only in-frame clones and is missing some. This table holds about 140,000 clones, around 77% found once. Sequencing used PBMCs. These TCRs come from a man aged 25 to 40 in good health and CMV-seronegative.

This clone has just a few counts. The rearrangement links TRBV19 to TRBJ2-1; TRBD1 matches at 9 bases. The CDR3 contains 17 residues. J lost 3 bases, V lost 5 bases, and 11 bases had no gene match. Germline CDR1 and CDR2: LNHDA and SQIVND (reference sequence). In DNA, the CDR3 is TGTGCCAGTAGTCCAGGGACAGGGACGTTTTTCTACAATGAGCAGTTCTTC. Translated: CASSPGTGTFFYNEQFF.

The V call is TRBV4-1, the J call TRBJ2-7, with 10 positions matching TRBD1. Germline V lookup: CDR1 MGHRA, CDR2 YSYEKL. The CDR3 contains 18 residues. Trimming cost V 1 base and J 0 bases; bases outside gene matches: 9. Here the CDR3 reads CASSQAGGQGTRSYEQYF. CDR3 DNA sequence: TGCGCCAGCAGCCAAGCAGGGGGACAGGGGACCCGCTCCTACGAGCAGTACTTC.

This clone was picked up a small number of times. The chain combines TRBV7-9 with TRBJ1-2; D is unclear. V shed 1 base and J shed 0 bases, with 3 bases lying between them. CDR3 length equals 13 residues. In germline, CDR1 is SEHNR, CDR2 FQNEAQ (reference sequence). The CDR3 region is CASSLGANYGYTF. The CDR3 DNA reads TGTGCCAGCAGCTTAGGCGCTAACTATGGCTACACCTTC.

The chain joins TRBV5-1 to TRBJ2-7, with a tentative D call TRBD1 (6 bases). This CDR3 is built from 14 residues. Germline values: CDR1 SGHRS, CDR2 YFSETQ. Trimming took 4 bases from V and 3 from J, leaving 14 bases between them. The DNA of the CDR3 is TGCGCCAGCAGCCCGGCCGGGACACACTACGAGCAGTACTTC. It codes for CASSPAGTHYEQYF.

This chain uses TRBV5-1 with TRBJ2-3; D unclear. Germline assignment: CDR1 SGHRS and CDR2 YFSETQ. The ends were cut back, 0 bases at V and 6 bases at J, with 11 bases in the middle. The CDR3 has 14 residues. CDR3 sequence reads: CASSLGTQSDTQYF. In DNA form, the CDR3 reads TGCGCCAGCAGCTTGGGAACGCAGTCCGATACGCAGTATTTT.

J is TRBJ1-3 and V is TRBV5-4; maybe TRBD1 (6 bases). CDR3 length equals 13 residues. Deletions cut 4 bases from V and 4 bases from J, with 9 bases between. The germline CDR1 and CDR2 sequences are SGHNT and YYREEE (reference sequence). For the CDR3, the DNA is TGTGCCAGCAGCCCTGACAGGGGAAACACCATATATTTT. It is translated as CASSPDRGNTIYF.

This chain joins TRBV30 and TRBJ2-3; D may be TRBD2 (5 bases). Trimming removed 2 bases from V and 4 bases from J, with 10 bases in between. The germline V gene encodes CDR1 GTSNPN and CDR2 SVGIG (reference sequence). This CDR3 is 13 amino acids long. The CDR3 nucleotides read TGTGCCTGGAGTCTATGGACTGCAGATACGCAGTATTTT. This sequence encodes CAWSLWTADTQYF.

The chain employs TRBV6-5 and TRBJ2-7, with D unresolved. Per the germline V gene, CDR1 is MNHEY and CDR2 is SVGAGI. CDR3 length equals 13 residues. Trimming pared 4 bases from V and 3 bases from J, leaving 10 bases between. For the CDR3, the DNA is TGTGCCAGCAGTTCCCCCTCGTTCTACGAGCAGTACTTC. It specifies CASSSPSFYEQYF.

The rearrangement uses TRBV30 and TRBJ2-7; 9 bases fit TRBD2. In germline, CDR1 is GTSNPN, CDR2 SVGIG (reference sequence). V dropped 3 bases and J dropped 3; count of bases not matched to a gene: 6. The CDR3 is 14 amino acids. The CDR3: CAWRGSGSNYEQYF. In nucleotides, the CDR3 is TGTGCCTGGAGGGGTAGCGGGAGCAACTACGAGCAGTACTTC.

This clone occurred a few times. The V and J genes are TRBV29-1 and TRBJ1-2, with 12 bases fitting TRBD1. CDR1 is SQVTM, CDR2 ANQGSEA, per germline. The CDR3 runs to 13 residues. Germline trimming cut 6 bases from V and 5 bases from J; bases unmatched to any gene: 4. CDR3 nucleotide sequence: TGCAGCGTAGGGACAGGGGGCGGATATGGCTACACCTTC. This sequence encodes CSVGTGGGYGYTF.

This clone showed up just once. The rearrangement joins TRBV30 to TRBJ2-3; 8 bases map to TRBD1. Germline V gives CDR1 GTSNPN, CDR2 SVGIG (reference sequence). The V gene end was trimmed by 0 bases and the J gene end by 4 bases; junction bases not matched to a gene: 0. This CDR3 region has 13 residues. The CDR3 sequence is CAWSVQGADTQYF. Written as DNA, the CDR3 is TGTGCCTGGAGTGTACAGGGGGCAGATACGCAGTATTTT.

J is TRBJ2-3 and V is TRBV11-2; TRBD2 matches at 11 bases. The germline V gene has CDR1 SGHAT and CDR2 FQNNGV. With V trimmed by 2 bases and J by 4 bases, 5 bases remained unmatched. The length of the CDR3 is 16 residues. The CDR3 spells CASSLSPLAGADTQYF. Here the CDR3 DNA reads TGTGCCAGCAGCTTATCTCCACTAGCGGGAGCAGATACGCAGTATTTT.

This clone was observed a handful of times. The chain's CDR3 is CASSSSGTGANVLTF. CDR3 in DNA: TGTGCCAGCAGCTCATCAGGAACTGGGGCCAACGTCCTGACTTTC. The rearrangement links TRBV7-3 to TRBJ2-6; no reliable D call. This CDR3 is 15 amino acids long. Trimming stripped 4 bases from V and 2 bases from J, with 9 bases between. CDR1 SGHTA and CDR2 FQGTGA come from the germline V gene.

J is TRBJ2-2 and V is TRBV2, with 9 nucleotides matching TRBD2. The CDR3 consists of 16 residues. Losses at the gene ends were 5 bases for V and 4 bases for J; bases not matched to a gene: 8. Germline V gene data show CDR1 as SNHLY and CDR2 as FYNNEI. Here the CDR3 DNA reads TGTGCCAGCAGTCTTTCGGCGGGAGGGCCCACCGGGGAGCTGTTTTTT. This encodes CASSLSAGGPTGELFF.

The CDR3 coding sequence is TGTGCCAGCAGTCTAGGAGAGAACACTGAAGCTTTCTTT. As protein: CASSLGENTEAFF. J is TRBJ1-1 and V is TRBV6-6; D is unclear. The CDR3 extends over 13 amino acids. The V end was cut by 5 bases, the J end by 1 base, with 8 bases between. In germline, CDR1 is MNHNY, CDR2 SVGAGI (reference sequence).

The chain carries TRBV19 and TRBJ2-7; 9 positions match TRBD2. Gene TRBJ2-5 matches the end of the DNA better, so the J call may be wrong. Germline CDR1 reads LNHDA; CDR2 reads SQIVND (reference sequence). The CDR3 has 18 residues. The CDR3 sequence: CASSIRASGNPLQETQYF. The CDR3 DNA reads TGTGCCAGTAGTATACGGGCTAGCGGGAACCCTTTGCAAGAGACCCAGTACTTC.

This clone was observed a handful of times. The chain joins TRBV5-4 to TRBJ1-1; 10 nucleotides match TRBD1. V was pared by 3 bases and J by 6 bases, with 17 bases of the junction left unmatched. CDR3 size: 18 residues. Germline loops: CDR1 SGHNT, CDR2 YYREEE (reference sequence). The CDR3 region is CASSSGGGTGAQRPEAFF. The CDR3 DNA reads TGTGCCAGCAGCTCTGGGGGAGGGACAGGGGCACAACGGCCTGAAGCTTTCTTT.

This clone was counted a few times. The rearrangement uses TRBV5-1 and TRBJ2-7; a weak D match, TRBD1 (5 bases). CDR1 is SGHRS and CDR2 is YFSETQ in the germline V gene. The CDR3 sequence is 15 residues long. Trimming cost V 0 bases and J 4 bases, with 14 bases left between them. CDR3 coding DNA: TGCGCCAGCAGCTTGGTTCCAGGGTTTCAATACGAGCAGTACTTC. Translating gives CASSLVPGFQYEQYF.

The chain carries TRBV27 and TRBJ2-2; 9 nucleotides align to TRBD1. V lost 0 bases to trimming and J lost 9 bases; unmatched junction nucleotides: 11. CDR3 length: 17 amino acids. CDR1 and CDR2 from the germline V gene are MNHEY and SMNVEV (reference sequence). The CDR3 DNA reads TGTGCCAGCAGTTTATCGATAGGGACAGGGAGTTCGAGGGAGCTGTTTTTT. Translated: CASSLSIGTGSSRELFF.

This chain's CDR3 is CASSEALGLAGDEQYF. The CDR3 DNA reads as TGTGCCAGCAGTGAAGCGCTAGGGCTAGCGGGAGACGAGCAGTACTTC. The chain couples TRBV2 to TRBJ2-5; 10 bases are a match to TRBD2. Judging by the DNA end, TRBJ2-7 fits better; the J call may be wrong. The CDR3 is made up of 16 amino acids. The V gene's germline CDR1 is SNHLY and CDR2 FYNNEI.